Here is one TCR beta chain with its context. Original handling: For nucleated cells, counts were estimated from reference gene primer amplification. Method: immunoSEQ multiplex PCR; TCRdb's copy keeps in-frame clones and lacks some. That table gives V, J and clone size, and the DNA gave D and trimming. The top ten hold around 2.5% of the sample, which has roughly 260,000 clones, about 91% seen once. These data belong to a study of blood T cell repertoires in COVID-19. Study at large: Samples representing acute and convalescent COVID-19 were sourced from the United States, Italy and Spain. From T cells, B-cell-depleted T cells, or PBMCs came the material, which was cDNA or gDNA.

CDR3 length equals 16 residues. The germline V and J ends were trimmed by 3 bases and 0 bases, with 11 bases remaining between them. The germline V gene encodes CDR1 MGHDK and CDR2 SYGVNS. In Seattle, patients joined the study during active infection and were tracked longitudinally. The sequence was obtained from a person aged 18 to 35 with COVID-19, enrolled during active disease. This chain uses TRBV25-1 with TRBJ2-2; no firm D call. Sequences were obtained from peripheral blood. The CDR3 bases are TGTGCCAGCAGTGATCGCGGCACCACGAACACCGGGGAGCTGTTTTTT. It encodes CASSDRGTTNTGELFF.